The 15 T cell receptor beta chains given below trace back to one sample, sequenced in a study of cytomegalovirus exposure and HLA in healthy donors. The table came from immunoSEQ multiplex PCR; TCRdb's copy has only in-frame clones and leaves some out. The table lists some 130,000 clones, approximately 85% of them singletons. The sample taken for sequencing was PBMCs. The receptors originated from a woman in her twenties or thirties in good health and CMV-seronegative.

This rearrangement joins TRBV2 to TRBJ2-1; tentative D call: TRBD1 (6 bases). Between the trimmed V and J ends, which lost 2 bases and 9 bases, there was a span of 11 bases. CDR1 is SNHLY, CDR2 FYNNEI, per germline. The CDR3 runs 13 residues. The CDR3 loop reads CASSENREFEQFF. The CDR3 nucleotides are TGTGCCAGCAGTGAAAACAGGGAATTTGAGCAGTTCTTC.

CDR3 in DNA: TGTGCCAGCAGTTCCAGACAGGGGATCTCCTACGAGCAGTACTTC. This gives the protein CASSSRQGISYEQYF. V is TRBV27 and J is TRBJ2-7, with 8 bases aligning to TRBD1. The CDR3 has 15 residues. V lost 4 bases and J lost 0; bases outside the gene matches: 5. The V gene's germline CDR1 is MNHEY and CDR2 SMNVEV (reference sequence).

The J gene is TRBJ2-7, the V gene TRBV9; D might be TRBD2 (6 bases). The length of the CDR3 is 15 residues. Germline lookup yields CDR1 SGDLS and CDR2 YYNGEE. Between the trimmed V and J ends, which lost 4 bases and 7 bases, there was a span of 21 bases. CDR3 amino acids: CASSPDPGSAGEQYF. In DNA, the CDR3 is TGTGCCAGCAGCCCCGACCCCGGCAGCGCGGGAGAGCAGTACTTC.

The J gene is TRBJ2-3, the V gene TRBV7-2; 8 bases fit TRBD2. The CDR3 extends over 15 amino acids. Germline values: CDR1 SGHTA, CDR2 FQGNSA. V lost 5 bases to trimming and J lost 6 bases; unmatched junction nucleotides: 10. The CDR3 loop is CASSLRTSSLDTQYF. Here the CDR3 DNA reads TGTGCCAGCAGCCTCAGGACTAGCTCGCTTGATACGCAGTATTTT.

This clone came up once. Here the CDR3 reads CASSSTGTGGVSDTQYF. DNA of the CDR3: TGTGCCAGCAGCTCCACTGGGACGGGCGGGGTTTCGGATACGCAGTATTTT. This rearrangement joins TRBV9 to TRBJ2-3; D possibly corresponds to TRBD2 (6 bases). Germline V gives CDR1 SGDLS, CDR2 YYNGEE. V shed 4 bases and J shed 6 bases, with 24 bases lying between them. The CDR3 contains 17 residues.

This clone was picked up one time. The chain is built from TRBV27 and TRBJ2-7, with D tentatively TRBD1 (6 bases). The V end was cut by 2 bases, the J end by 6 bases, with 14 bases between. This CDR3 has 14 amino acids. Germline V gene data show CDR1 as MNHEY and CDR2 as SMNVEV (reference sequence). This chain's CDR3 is CASSLGYRAGEQYF. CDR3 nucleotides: TGTGCCAGCAGTTTAGGGTACAGGGCTGGCGAGCAGTACTTC.

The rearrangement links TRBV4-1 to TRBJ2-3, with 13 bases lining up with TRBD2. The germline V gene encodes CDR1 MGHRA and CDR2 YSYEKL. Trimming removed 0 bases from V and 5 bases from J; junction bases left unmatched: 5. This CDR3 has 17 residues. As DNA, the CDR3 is TGCGCCAGCAGCCAAGAACGACTAGCGGGGGGACAAGATACGCAGTATTTT. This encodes CASSQERLAGGQDTQYF.

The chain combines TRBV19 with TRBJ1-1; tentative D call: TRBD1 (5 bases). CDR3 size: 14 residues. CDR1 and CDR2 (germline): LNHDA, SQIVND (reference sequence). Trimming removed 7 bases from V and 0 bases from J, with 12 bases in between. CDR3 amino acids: CASKYLGVNTEAFF. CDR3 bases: TGTGCCAGTAAATACTTAGGGGTGAACACTGAAGCTTTCTTT.

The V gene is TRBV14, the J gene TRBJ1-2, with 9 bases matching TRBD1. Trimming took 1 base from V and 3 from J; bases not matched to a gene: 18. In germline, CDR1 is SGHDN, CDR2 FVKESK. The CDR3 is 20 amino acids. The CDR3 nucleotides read TGTGCCAGCAGCCAAGTTAGCTCTGGGGACAGGGACCATTCAGACTATGGCTACACCTTC. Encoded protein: CASSQVSSGDRDHSDYGYTF. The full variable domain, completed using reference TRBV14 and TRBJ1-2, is EAGVTQFPSHSVIEKGQTVTLRCDPISGHDNLYWYRRVMGKEIKFLLHFVKESKQDESGMPNNRFLAERTGGTYSTLKVQPAELEDSGVYFCASSQVSSGDRDHSDYGYTFGSGTRLTVV.

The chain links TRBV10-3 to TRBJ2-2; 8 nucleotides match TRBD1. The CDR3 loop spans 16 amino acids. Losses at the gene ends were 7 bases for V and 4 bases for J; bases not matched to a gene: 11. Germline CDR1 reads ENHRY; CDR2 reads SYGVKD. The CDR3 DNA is TGTGCCATCAAAGACCGGGACAGGCAAATCACCGGGGAGCTGTTTTTT. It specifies CAIKDRDRQITGELFF.

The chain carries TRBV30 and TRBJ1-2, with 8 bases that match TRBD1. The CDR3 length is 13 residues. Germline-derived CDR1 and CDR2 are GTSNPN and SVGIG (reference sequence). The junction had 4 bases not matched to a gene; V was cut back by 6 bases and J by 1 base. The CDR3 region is CACGQGLNYGYTF. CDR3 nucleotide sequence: TGTGCCTGTGGACAGGGCCTTAACTATGGCTACACCTTC.

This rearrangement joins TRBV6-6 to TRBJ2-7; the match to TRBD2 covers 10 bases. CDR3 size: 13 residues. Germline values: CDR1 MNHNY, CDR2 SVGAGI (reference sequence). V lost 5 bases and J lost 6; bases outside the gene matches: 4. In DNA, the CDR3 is TGTGCCAGCAGTAGCGGGGGGGCCCTCGAGCAGTACTTC. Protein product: CASSSGGALEQYF.

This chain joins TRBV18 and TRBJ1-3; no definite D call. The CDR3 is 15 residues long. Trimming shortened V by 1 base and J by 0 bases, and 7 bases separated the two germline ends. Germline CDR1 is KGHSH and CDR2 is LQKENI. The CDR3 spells CASSPQSVSGNTIYF. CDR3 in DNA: TGTGCCAGCTCACCACAGTCAGTCTCTGGAAACACCATATATTTT.

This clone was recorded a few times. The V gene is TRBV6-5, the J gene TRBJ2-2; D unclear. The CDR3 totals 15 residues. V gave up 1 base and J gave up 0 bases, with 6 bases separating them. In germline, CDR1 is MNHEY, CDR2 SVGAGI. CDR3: CASSYYYSNTGELFF. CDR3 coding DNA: TGTGCCAGCAGTTACTACTACTCGAACACCGGGGAGCTGTTTTTT.

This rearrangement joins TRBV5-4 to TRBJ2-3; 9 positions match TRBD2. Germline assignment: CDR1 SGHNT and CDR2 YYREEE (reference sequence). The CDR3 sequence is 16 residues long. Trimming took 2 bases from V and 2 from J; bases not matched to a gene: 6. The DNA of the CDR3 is TGTGCCAGCAGCTTAGAACCGGGACTAGCCACAGATACGCAGTATTTT. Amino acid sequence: CASSLEPGLATDTQYF. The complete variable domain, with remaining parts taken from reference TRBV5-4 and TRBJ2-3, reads ETGVTQSPTHLIKTRGQQVTLRCSSQSGHNTVSWYQQALGQGPQFIFQYYREEENGRGNFPPRFSGLQFPNYSSELNVNALELDDSALYLCASSLEPGLATDTQYFGPGTRLTVL.